The clone carrying this TCR beta chain appeared a few times. What it binds is unknown. Trimming pared 3 bases from V and 2 bases from J, leaving 12 bases between. Germline-derived CDR1 and CDR2 are SQVTM and ANQGSEA. CDR3 length: 14 amino acids. This entry is derived from a study of T-cell memory formation after mild COVID-19. Study information: Clusters were largely donor specific. Findings and limits, study-wide: Contracting CD4+ clones were located mainly in CM and EM, and CD8+ clones in EMRA. Within pre-infection memory, some responding clones were found, suggesting cross-reactive memory joined.

TCRdb used MiXCR to reprocess the 5' RACE reads, holding one entry per CDR3 protein. This sample has under 450,000 distinct CDR3 sequences; 13% to 15% occur once, and the top ten carry about 20%. The sequence was collected from a young man who had mild COVID-19 (a few samples of this study predate the infection). Cell type and time point are not known. The rearrangement links TRBV29-1 to TRBJ2-3; tentative D call: TRBD2 (5 bases). Sequencing was carried out using PBMCs or a T cell subset sorted from them (not recorded which). The CDR3 spells CSVEYGGVTDTQYF. The DNA of the CDR3 is TGCAGCGTTGAGTACGGAGGCGTCACAGATACGCAGTATTTT.